The 23 T cell receptor beta chains below all came from one sample that was sequenced in a study of metastatic and nonmetastatic thyroid tumors. Patients underwent thyroid surgery, and none had received any treatment before it. TCRdb reprocessed the PCR reads via MiXCR. The table includes 20,000 or so clones, less than 40% detected once. The sequenced sample was blood. The receptor set was obtained from a male donor with papillary thyroid cancer or a benign thyroid nodule (not recorded which). Some clones in this sample may be carry-over from other donors' samples.

This clone was counted only a few times. This chain links TRBV11-3 with TRBJ2-2, with D uncertain. V shed 1 base and J shed 7 bases, with 4 bases lying between them. The germline gives CDR1 SGHNT, CDR2 YENEEA. The CDR3 loop spans 12 amino acids. The CDR3 bases are TGTGCCAGCAGCTTAGGAAACGGGGAGCTGTTTTTT. Translation: CASSLGNGELFF.

This clone came up a few times. This chain uses TRBV28 with TRBJ1-1, with no clear D. Germline-derived CDR1 and CDR2 are MDHEN and SYDVKM. This CDR3 contains 14 residues. Between the trimmed V and J ends, which lost 4 bases and 7 bases, there was a span of 16 bases. The CDR3 spells CASSSYQGRGEAFF. CDR3 sequence (DNA): TGTGCCAGCAGTTCATACCAAGGTCGGGGTGAAGCTTTCTTT. Filled out from reference TRBV28 and TRBJ1-1, the complete variable domain reads DVKVTQSSRYLVKRTGEKVFLECVQDMDHENMFWYRQDPGLGLRLIYFSYDVKMKEKGDIPEGYSVSREKKERFSLILESASTNQTSMYLCASSSYQGRGEAFFGQGTRLTVV.

The chain has TRBV7-9 and TRBJ1-3; perhaps TRBD1 as D (5 bases). This CDR3 has 15 amino acids. The ends were cut back, 5 bases at V and 1 base at J, with 12 bases in the middle. CDR1 and CDR2 (germline): SEHNR, FQNEAQ (reference sequence). The CDR3 loop is CASSPPWGSGNTIYF. The CDR3 DNA reads as TGTGCCAGCAGCCCCCCATGGGGGTCTGGAAACACCATATATTTT. Based on the CDR3 plus reference TRBV7-9 and TRBJ1-3, the full variable domain is DTGVSQNPRHKITKRGQNVTFRCDPISEHNRLYWYRQTLGQGPEFLTYFQNEAQLEKSRLLSDRFSAERPKGSFSTLEIQRTEQGDSAMYLCASSPPWGSGNTIYFGEGSWLTVV.

V usage is TRBV30 and J usage is TRBJ1-2, with unresolved D. This CDR3 is 13 amino acids long. V lost 4 bases and J 5 bases, leaving 14 bases between the germline ends. Looked up from germline, CDR1 is GTSNPN and CDR2 is SVGIG (reference sequence). The CDR3 sequence: CAWTPGGRYGYTF. DNA for the CDR3: TGTGCCTGGACGCCCGGAGGGAGGTATGGCTACACCTTC.

This clone was observed at least ten times. One base away lies a much larger clone, so this may be a sequencing read error. The V gene is TRBV7-2, the J gene TRBJ2-3; D call uncertain. The V end was cut by 2 bases, the J end by 4 bases, with 7 bases between. The germline CDR1 and CDR2 sequences are SGHTA and FQGNSA. The CDR3 covers 13 residues. As DNA, the CDR3 is TGTGCCAGCAGCTTACCGGTGGCAGATACGCAGTATTTT. It translates to CASSLPVADTQYF.

This chain joins TRBV11-1 and TRBJ2-1, with TRBD2 matching 14 bases. V shed 5 bases and J 4 bases; nucleotides not matched to a gene: 7. The CDR3 has 17 residues. CDR1 and CDR2 from the germline V gene are SGHAT and FQDESV (reference sequence). The DNA of the CDR3 is TGTGCCAGCAGCGGCTGGACTAGCGGGAGGATTTACAATGAGCAGTTCTTC. It encodes CASSGWTSGRIYNEQFF.

Of note for this clone: It may be a read error: a sequence one base away is much more abundant. CDR3 DNA: TGTGCCTGGAGTGTCAACCGGGACACAGATACGCAGTATTTT. It codes for CAWSVNRDTDTQYF. This sequence joins TRBV30 and TRBJ2-3; D is perhaps TRBD2 (5 bases). Trimming removed 0 bases at V and 2 bases at J, with 9 bases between. Per the germline V gene, CDR1 is GTSNPN and CDR2 is SVGIG (reference sequence). The CDR3 is 14 residues long.

This clone was detected ten times or more. A read error is possible here, since a much larger clone lies one base away. The missing conserved phenylalanine or tryptophan at the end of this CDR3 makes a read error likely. This chain uses TRBV11-2 with TRBJ2-1, with D uncertain. The CDR3 loop spans 15 amino acids. Deletions cut 1 base from V and 6 bases from J, with 13 bases between. Looked up from germline, CDR1 is SGHAT and CDR2 is FQNNGV. The chain's CDR3 is CASSLGRVTGNEQFV. CDR3 DNA: TGTGCCAGCAGCTTAGGACGGGTAACTGGCAATGAGCAGTTCGTC.

A few counts support this clone. V gene TRBV19 combines with J gene TRBJ1-2; D possibly corresponds to TRBD1 (5 bases). The CDR3 totals 14 residues. Germline CDR1 LNHDA, CDR2 SQIVND (reference sequence). The germline V and J ends were trimmed by 3 bases and 2 bases, with 10 bases remaining between them. The CDR3 spells CASSITGTNYGYTF. CDR3 coding DNA: TGTGCCAGTAGTATTACCGGGACCAACTATGGCTACACCTTC.

This clone was detected once. V usage is TRBV4-2 and J usage is TRBJ2-7; a possible D gene is TRBD1 (5 bases). Germline V gives CDR1 LGHNA, CDR2 YNFKEQ. The CDR3 length is 14 residues. Deletions cut 5 bases from V and 5 bases from J, with 16 bases between. CDR3 coding DNA: TGTGCCAGCAGCTACACGGCAGGGAACGACGAGCAGTACTTC. It specifies CASSYTAGNDEQYF.

By sample share, this clone is medium-sized. This sequence joins TRBV28 and TRBJ2-3; D not resolved. Trimming stripped 8 bases from V and 3 bases from J, with 9 bases between. This CDR3 contains 12 residues. Looked up from germline, CDR1 is MDHEN and CDR2 is SYDVKM. DNA for the CDR3: TGTGCCAGCGCTTTAGAAACAGATACGCAGTATTTT. Encoded protein: CASALETDTQYF.

The chain joins TRBV11-2 to TRBJ2-2; 8 bases are a match to TRBD1. From germline, CDR1 is SGHAT and CDR2 FQNNGV. The CDR3 is 16 amino acids. The V and J ends lost 1 base and 2 bases, in that order; junction bases with no gene match: 3. Here the CDR3 DNA reads TGTGCCAGCAGCTTAGTTACAGGGGGTAACACCGGGGAGCTGTTTTTT. It yields the protein CASSLVTGGNTGELFF.

This clone was detected a few times. The rearrangement links TRBV28 to TRBJ1-5; D not certain. Germline CDR1 reads MDHEN; CDR2 reads SYDVKM. The CDR3 contains 12 residues. Trimming left V 3 bases short and J 5 bases short, with 5 bases between. The CDR3 here is CASSFPDQPQHF. CDR3 bases: TGTGCCAGCAGTTTCCCCGATCAGCCCCAGCATTTT.

This clone was seen a few times. This rearrangement joins TRBV12-3 or TRBV12-4 to TRBJ2-7; D unclear. With 2 bases removed from V and 3 bases from J, the gap between germline ends came to 14 bases. CDR3 length equals 15 residues. DNA for the CDR3: TGTGCCAGCAGTTTAAGGATAGCTGCCCTCTACGAGCAGTACTTC. Translated: CASSLRIAALYEQYF.

The J gene is TRBJ1-1, the V gene TRBV18; weak D call: TRBD1 (6 bases). Germline V CDR1 and CDR2: KGHSH, LQKENI. The germline V and J ends were trimmed by 2 bases and 4 bases, with 20 bases remaining between them. The CDR3 covers 17 residues. The CDR3 DNA sequence: TGTGCCAGCTCACCAGATACGAGACTTGACAGGCCCACTGAAGCTTTCTTT. Residues: CASSPDTRLDRPTEAFF.

The chain employs TRBV20-1 and TRBJ2-7; tentatively, D is TRBD1 (5 bases). The CDR3 contains 14 residues. V was clipped by 4 bases and J by 2 bases, with 15 bases between them. Germline V gene data show CDR1 as DFQATT and CDR2 as SNEGSKA (reference sequence). The CDR3 protein is CSATAQQETYEQYF. CDR3 DNA: TGCAGTGCTACAGCTCAACAGGAAACCTACGAGCAGTACTTC.

Ten or more counts support this clone. The chain recombines TRBV3-1 with TRBJ2-5; 12 bases align to TRBD1. CDR3 size: 15 residues. Germline V gives CDR1 LGHDT, CDR2 YNNKEL (reference sequence). With 10 bases clipped from V and 4 bases from J, the junction kept 10 bases outside the gene matches. CDR3 sequence reads: CAISRDRGRLETQYF. CDR3 DNA: TGTGCCATTAGTAGGGACAGGGGGCGTCTAGAGACCCAGTACTTC.

In DNA form, the CDR3 reads TGCGCCAGCAGCCAAGCAGGGTACAATGAGCAGTTCTTC. Translating it yields CASSQAGYNEQFF. V and J are TRBV4-3 and TRBJ2-1; D is possibly TRBD1 (5 bases). Germline V CDR1 and CDR2: LGHNA, YSLEER. Trimming left V 1 base short and J 4 bases short, with 5 bases between. The CDR3 loop spans 13 amino acids.

This clone has a count of ten or more. This chain links TRBV5-1 with TRBJ2-3; TRBD2 matches at 7 bases. V lost 0 bases, J lost 0 bases, and 1 base stayed unmatched. There are 15 residues in the CDR3. Germline V lookup: CDR1 SGHRS, CDR2 YFSETQ. In nucleotides, the CDR3 is TGCGCCAGCAGCTTGGCCGGGGGGAGCACAGATACGCAGTATTTT. It encodes CASSLAGGSTDTQYF.

The gene calls are TRBV20-1 and TRBJ2-7; possible D gene TRBD1, 6 bases. V was trimmed by 3 bases and J by 0 bases, leaving 12 bases between them. The germline V gene encodes CDR1 DFQATT and CDR2 SNEGSKA (reference sequence). The CDR3 has 14 amino acids. For the CDR3, the DNA is TGCAGTGCTAGGGGAGACAGGAGCTCCTACGAGCAGTACTTC. Amino acid sequence: CSARGDRSSYEQYF.

This clone was counted ten times or more. The final CDR3 position lacks the conserved phenylalanine or tryptophan, pointing to a likely read error. The genes are TRBV7-3 and TRBJ2-1; D ambiguous. CDR1 and CDR2 (germline): SGHTA, FQGTGA. The CDR3 totals 13 residues. Trimming took 6 bases from V and 0 from J, leaving 6 bases between them. CDR3: CASSESSYNEQFV. CDR3 DNA: TGTGCCAGCAGTGAGAGCTCCTACAATGAGCAGTTCGTC.

Written as DNA, the CDR3 is TGTGCCAGCAGCTTAGTTGAGGATGGCTACACCTTC. It encodes CASSLVEDGYTF. The V gene is TRBV7-2, the J gene TRBJ1-2; the D is unclear. The CDR3 has 12 amino acids. Trimming took off 1 base at V and 6 bases at J, with 6 bases between the two ends. Germline loops: CDR1 SGHTA, CDR2 FQGNSA.

A remark on this clone: The sample has other DNA sequences that encode this CDR3 too. The chain employs TRBV6-6 and TRBJ2-7; 11 bases fit TRBD2. There are 14 residues in the CDR3. With 2 bases clipped from V and 6 bases from J, the junction kept 3 bases outside the gene matches. Germline CDR1 and CDR2: MNHNY and SVGAGI (reference sequence). Written as DNA, the CDR3 is TGTGCCAGCAGTTACGGGCTAGCGGGAGGCGAGCAGTACTTC. Translation: CASSYGLAGGEQYF.